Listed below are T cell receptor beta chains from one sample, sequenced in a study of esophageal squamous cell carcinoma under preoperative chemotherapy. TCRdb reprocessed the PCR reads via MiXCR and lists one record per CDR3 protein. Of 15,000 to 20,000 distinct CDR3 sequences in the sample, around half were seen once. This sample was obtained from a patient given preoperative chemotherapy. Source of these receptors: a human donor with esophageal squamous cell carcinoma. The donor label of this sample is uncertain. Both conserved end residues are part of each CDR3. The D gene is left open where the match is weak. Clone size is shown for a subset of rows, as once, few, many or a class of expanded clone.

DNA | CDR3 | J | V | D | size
TGTGCCAGCAGCTCAAAGCTATCAGCGGGGGTTTGGGAGCAGTACTTC | CASSSKLSAGVWEQYF | TRBJ2-7 | TRBV7-8 | TRBD2 | NA
TGTGCCAGCAGCTCGGGGCCGCGTCCAACAGATACGCAGTATTTT | CASSSGPRPTDTQYF | TRBJ2-3 | TRBV7-2 | NA | once
TGTGCCAGCAGCCCGCGACAGGGAGGAAGCACAGATACGCAGTATTTT | CASSPRQGGSTDTQYF | TRBJ2-3 | TRBV7-2 | NA | large
TGTGCCAGCAGTTACTTCGATAGCGGAAGCTCCTACGAGCAGTACTTC | CASSYFDSGSSYEQYF | TRBJ2-7 | TRBV6-5 | NA | few
TGTGCCAGCAGCGGGGGGGGGGGACAGGTCAAAAAGATTCAGTACTTC | CASSGGGGQVKKIQYF | TRBJ2-4 | TRBV7-2 | NA | NA
TGTGCCAGCAGTCGGACTAGAGGGGGATCCTACGAGCAGTACTTC | CASSRTRGGSYEQYF | TRBJ2-7 | TRBV12-3/TRBV12-4 | NA | once
TGCAGTGCTAGAGACTCGGATCTCAATGAGCAGTTCTTC | CSARDSDLNEQFF | TRBJ2-1 | TRBV20-1 | NA | NA
TGTGCCAGCAGCTTCGAGACAGATACGCAGTATTTT | CASSFETDTQYF | TRBJ2-3 | TRBV11-2 | NA | NA
TGTGCCAGCAGAACCGGGCAGGGGGACACCGAGGCGCAGTATTTT | CASRTGQGDTEAQYF | TRBJ2-3 | TRBV6-1 | TRBD1 | NA
TGTGCCTGGACACAGGGGTACACTGAAGCTTTCTTT | CAWTQGYTEAFF | TRBJ1-1 | TRBV30 | TRBD1 | few
TGTGCCAGCAGTTTTAGGGACCCCGTCACAGATACGCAGTATTTT | CASSFRDPVTDTQYF | TRBJ2-3 | TRBV27 | NA | NA
TGTGCCAGCAGTTTACCGGGCTACGAGCAGTACTTC | CASSLPGYEQYF | TRBJ2-7 | TRBV12-3/TRBV12-4 | NA | NA
TGTGCCAGCAGCCCACAGGGGGCGCGCCAAGAGACCCAGTTCTTC | CASSPQGARQETQFF | TRBJ2-1 | TRBV7-8 | TRBD1 | large
TGTGCCAGCAGCTTAGACGCTAGCGGGGGGGCCCTCAATGAGCAGTACTTC | CASSLDASGGALNEQYF | TRBJ2-7 | TRBV7-2 | TRBD2 | few
TGTGCCAGCAGCCTTAAGCAGCGGGAGAGGACACCCCGGAGCACAGATACGCAGTATTTT | CASSLKQRERTPRSTDTQYF | TRBJ2-3 | TRBV7-8 | TRBD2 | few
TGTGCCAGCAGCGCACGGGAGGGGGGAGCCACAAATATGCAGTATTTC | CASSAREGGATNMQYF | TRBJ2-3 | TRBV7-2 | TRBD2 | NA
TGTGCCATCAGTCCGGGACTGCAAGAGACCCAGTACTTC | CAISPGLQETQYF | TRBJ2-5 | TRBV10-3 | NA | medium-sized
TGTGCCAGCAGCCAACGACAGGGCAACACCGGGGAGCTGTTTTTT | CASSQRQGNTGELFF | TRBJ2-2 | TRBV12-3/TRBV12-4 | TRBD1 | NA